This T cell receptor beta chain was sequenced in a study of T cell repertoires in cytomegalovirus infection (dated by TCRdb to between 2018 and 2020). Concerning the study at large: Recently identified HLA-C-restricted CMV epitopes, whose presentation resists viral immunomodulation, were targeted by peptide stimulations together with well-studied HLA-B-restricted epitopes. Donor HLA type was relevant to the analysis, because carriage of CMV infection together with the matching HLA type was indicated by public TCR beta signatures.

Summary of the overall study and its limitations: In both this cohort and an independent cohort of 300 to 450 donors, the cumulative frequency of public TCR beta family members distinguished carriers of CMV infection plus the relevant HLA type. The ex vivo response was dominated by HLA-C-restricted CMV-specific TCR beta clonotypes, which also provided the single most frequent clonotype in two of eight donors.

These reads were obtained on an Illumina HiSeq 1500. TCRdb reprocessed the public reads (quality trimming at Q25 with fastp, clone calling with MiXCR) and kept in-frame beta chains. For every CDR3 protein sequence, its rows merge into one entry that carries the most common genes and DNA. Present in this sample are about 890,000 distinct CDR3 sequences, roughly 30% of which were seen just once. Of the sample, under 15% falls within the top ten clones. Worth noting for this clonotype: Its target antigen remains unknown. The sample holds no much larger clone one base away, and base qualities are not on file.

The CDR3 contains 15 residues, cysteine and phenylalanine counted. CDR3 DNA only is kept here, 45 bases in frame from base 1. V drops 6 bases and J drops 6 bases, leaving 18 bases in between. Sequences SGHVS (CDR1) and FNYEAQ (CDR2) are obtained from the germline V gene. The treatment or condition tag for this specimen amounts to: in vitro stimulation with specific CMV peptide epitopes to enrich CMV-specific T cells. This TCR came from a human donor in good health (CMV status not recorded). Some clones in this sample may be carry-over from other donors' samples. The V gene is TRBV7-6 and the J gene is TRBJ2-1; a tentative D match to TRBD1 spans 6 bases. The specimen was cultured CD8+ T cells from PBMCs, collected from culture after CMV antigen stimulation. The base sequence is TGTGCCAGCAGTCTCAGGGGTGGGGGATTCAATGAGCAGTTCTTC. This encodes CASSLRGGGFNEQFF.